This T cell receptor beta chain comes out of a study of Ad26.COV2.S vaccination and SARS-CoV-2 variants. Study summary: Donor was assigned to the Ad26.COV2.S arm of trial COV1001. Intramuscularly, Ad26.COV2.S was given either once or twice, 56 days apart.

Only in-frame clones appear in the TCRdb table, and some are missing; sequencing was by immunoSEQ multiplex PCR. The sample yields under 600,000 clones, about 89% seen once. Treatment of the sample: over 15 received Ad26.COV2.S at low or high dose, single or two shots; 5 received placebo; per-sample allocation not given. Collection of the samples took place on day 63 after the first injection of vaccine or placebo. This material consisted of peripheral blood, taken in a trial of Ad26.COV2.S vaccine versus placebo. The source of this sequence is a person between 18 and 65 years old who received the Ad26.COV2.S COVID-19 vaccine or a placebo.

CDR3 residues: CASSYSEVSGNTIYF. CDR3 nucleotides: TGTGCCAGCAGTTACTCGGAAGTCTCTGGAAACACCATATATTTT. This chain joins TRBV6-5 and TRBJ1-3; D remains ambiguous. Deletions cut 0 bases from V and 0 bases from J, with 6 bases between. This CDR3 contains 15 residues. Germline V gene sequence: CDR1 MNHEY, CDR2 SVGAGI.